The 13 T cell receptor beta chains below come from one sample, sequenced in a study of CD8 T cells in Susac syndrome. RNA totalling roughly 0.45 to 1 ug underwent reverse transcription with random hexamers. TCRdb itself ran the immunoSEQ multiplex PCR reads through MiXCR, one entry per CDR3 protein. The sample shows roughly 190,000 distinct CDR3 sequences, roughly nine tenths of them seen only once. Sequenced: CD4+ T cells from PBMCs. The receptors stem from a human donor with Susac syndrome.

J is TRBJ2-7 and V is TRBV28; TRBD1 is a possible D gene (5 bases). V lost 5 bases and J 2 bases, leaving 10 bases between the germline ends. Germline V CDR1 and CDR2: MDHEN, SYDVKM. CDR3 length equals 13 residues. DNA for the CDR3: TGTGCCAGCAGTCTGGACAACCCCTACGAGCAGTACTTC. Translating it yields CASSLDNPYEQYF.

The chain employs TRBV7-9 and TRBJ2-1; weak D call: TRBD2 (5 bases). The CDR3 is 13 residues long. Trimming took 1 base from V and 12 from J, leaving 13 bases between them. Per germline, CDR1 SEHNR and CDR2 FQNEAQ (reference sequence). CDR3 sequence: CASSLDSGLWQFF. CDR3 nucleotides: TGTGCCAGCAGCTTAGACTCAGGACTCTGGCAGTTCTTC.

Written as DNA, the CDR3 is TGCGCCAGCACCGAAAAAACATGGTCCGACCACGAGCAGTACTTC. Amino acid sequence: CASTEKTWSDHEQYF. V and J are TRBV10-2 and TRBJ2-7; D unresolved. Germline V CDR1 and CDR2: WSHSY, SAAADI. The CDR3 length is 15 residues. Trimming left V 7 bases short and J 5 bases short, with 21 bases between.

The chain carries TRBV15 and TRBJ2-1; 9 positions agree with TRBD1. The V and J ends lost 2 bases and 8 bases, in that order; junction bases with no gene match: 13. Germline lookup yields CDR1 LNHNV and CDR2 YYDKDF (reference sequence). The CDR3 loop spans 17 amino acids. The DNA for the CDR3 is TGTGCCACCAGCAGAAAATTTTCCGGGACAGGGACCGATGAGCAGTTCTTC. This translates into CATSRKFSGTGTDEQFF.

This chain joins TRBV5-6 and TRBJ2-5, with 11 nucleotides matching TRBD2. The CDR3 has 14 residues. CDR1 and CDR2 (germline): SGHDT, YYEEEE. Trimming cost V 1 base and J 12 bases; bases outside gene matches: 8. The CDR3 coding sequence is TGTGCCAGCAGCTTGTCTGGTAGCGGGGGGGCAAAGTACTTC. Protein product: CASSLSGSGGAKYF.

The chain carries TRBV28 and TRBJ2-7; D is unresolved. V lost 8 bases, J lost 3 bases, and 17 bases lay in between. Germline V gene data show CDR1 as MDHEN and CDR2 as SYDVKM. The CDR3 is 14 amino acids. In DNA form, the CDR3 reads TGTGCCAGCTTGCAGTTTGGGTCGAGCTACGAGCAGTACTTC. It translates to CASLQFGSSYEQYF.

The CDR3 sequence: CASSPNSSGNTIYF. The CDR3, as DNA: TGTGCCAGCTCACCAAACAGCTCTGGAAACACCATATATTTT. The chain recombines TRBV18 with TRBJ1-3; D is uncertain. The CDR3 spans 14 residues. V was shortened by 2 bases and J by 0 bases, with 5 bases between the two germline ends. CDR1 is KGHSH and CDR2 is LQKENI in the germline V gene.

V usage is TRBV28 and J usage is TRBJ1-5; D uncertain. V shed 1 base and J shed 4 bases, with 8 bases lying between them. Germline CDR1 reads MDHEN; CDR2 reads SYDVKM. CDR3 length: 14 residues. CDR3 sequence reads: CASSLSHINQPQHF. As DNA, the CDR3 is TGTGCCAGCAGTTTATCACACATAAATCAGCCCCAGCATTTT.

This clonotype was counted a single time. The CDR3 sequence is CASSTGNYGYTF. In nucleotides, the CDR3 is TGTGCCAGCAGTACAGGCAACTATGGCTACACCTTC. J is TRBJ1-2 and V is TRBV27, with a tentative D call TRBD1 (5 bases). This CDR3 has 12 residues. The V gene lost 5 bases and the J gene lost 2 bases, with 6 bases spanning the gap. The V gene's germline CDR1 is MNHEY and CDR2 SMNVEV (reference sequence).

CDR3 DNA: TGTGCCAGTAGTAGGGAAAACCTCTCTGGGGCCAACGTCCTGACTTTC. This sequence encodes CASSRENLSGANVLTF. The genes are TRBV19 and TRBJ2-6; no reliable D call. Germline lookup yields CDR1 LNHDA and CDR2 SQIVND (reference sequence). The length of the CDR3 is 16 residues. Trimming left V 4 bases short and J 0 bases short, with 10 bases between.

Notes on this clonotype: No conserved phenylalanine or tryptophan is present at the end of the CDR3, so a read error is the likely explanation. The rearrangement links TRBV3-1 to TRBJ1-1, with D maybe TRBD1 (5 bases). Germline V CDR1 and CDR2: LGHDT, YNNKEL (reference sequence). This CDR3 region has 12 residues. V lost 4 bases to trimming and J lost 5 bases, with 8 bases between them. CDR3 nucleotide sequence: TGTGCCAGCAGCCGCGGGGGAACTGAAGCTTTCTGT. It is translated as CASSRGGTEAFC.

The chain joins TRBV12-3 or TRBV12-4 to TRBJ1-5; D ambiguous. The CDR3 is 13 amino acids. V was trimmed by 8 bases and J by 4 bases, leaving 12 bases between them. The CDR3, as DNA: TGTGCCAGCCGAAGGACGGGAAATCAGCCCCAGCATTTT. Translated, it gives CASRRTGNQPQHF.

V gene TRBV18 combines with J gene TRBJ1-2; 7 bases match TRBD1. The CDR3 covers 13 residues. The V gene's germline CDR1 is KGHSH and CDR2 LQKENI. J gave up 4 bases and V 5 bases, and 4 bases lay outside the gene matches. DNA for the CDR3: TGTGCCAGCTCAACGGGACAGATCTATGGCTACACCTTC. Encoded protein: CASSTGQIYGYTF.